This T cell receptor beta chain was obtained from a study of blood T cell repertoires in COVID-19. Study details: PBMCs, B-cell-depleted T cells, or T cells were the source of the cDNA or gDNA that made up the material.

In the original analysis: It was from reference gene primer amplification that nucleated cell counts were estimated. Assay: immunoSEQ multiplex PCR; the TCRdb copy retains only in-frame clones and omits some. That table gives V, J and clone size, and the DNA gave D and trimming. The table lists under 200,000 clones, around nine tenths of them singletons. From germline, CDR1 is LNHDA and CDR2 SQIVND (reference sequence). The junction had 6 bases not matched to a gene; V was cut back by 4 bases and J by 8 bases. The CDR3 consists of 13 residues. The sample consisted of peripheral blood. The V gene is TRBV19, the J gene TRBJ1-2, with 8 bases fitting TRBD1. The receptor's source is a man aged 65 to 79 with acute or convalescent COVID-19. CDR3: CASSRTGLEGYTF. As DNA, the CDR3 is TGTGCCAGTAGTAGGACAGGGCTCGAAGGCTACACCTTC.